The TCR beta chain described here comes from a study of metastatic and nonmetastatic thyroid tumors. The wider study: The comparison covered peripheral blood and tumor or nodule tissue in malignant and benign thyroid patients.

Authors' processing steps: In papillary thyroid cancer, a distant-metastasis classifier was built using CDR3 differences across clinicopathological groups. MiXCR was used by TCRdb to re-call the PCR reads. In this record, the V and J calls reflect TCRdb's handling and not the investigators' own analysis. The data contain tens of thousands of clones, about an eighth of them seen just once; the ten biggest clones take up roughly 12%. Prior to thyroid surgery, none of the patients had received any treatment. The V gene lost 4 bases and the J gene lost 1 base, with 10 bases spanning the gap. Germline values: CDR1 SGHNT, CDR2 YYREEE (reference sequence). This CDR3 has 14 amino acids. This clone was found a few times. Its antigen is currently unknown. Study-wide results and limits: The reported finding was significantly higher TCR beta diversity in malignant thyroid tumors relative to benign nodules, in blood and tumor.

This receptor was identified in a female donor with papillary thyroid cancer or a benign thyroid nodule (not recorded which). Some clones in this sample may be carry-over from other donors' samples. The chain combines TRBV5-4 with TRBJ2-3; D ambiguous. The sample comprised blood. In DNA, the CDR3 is TGTGCCAGCAGCCCCCGGTGGGGCACAGATACGCAGTATTTT. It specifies CASSPRWGTDTQYF.